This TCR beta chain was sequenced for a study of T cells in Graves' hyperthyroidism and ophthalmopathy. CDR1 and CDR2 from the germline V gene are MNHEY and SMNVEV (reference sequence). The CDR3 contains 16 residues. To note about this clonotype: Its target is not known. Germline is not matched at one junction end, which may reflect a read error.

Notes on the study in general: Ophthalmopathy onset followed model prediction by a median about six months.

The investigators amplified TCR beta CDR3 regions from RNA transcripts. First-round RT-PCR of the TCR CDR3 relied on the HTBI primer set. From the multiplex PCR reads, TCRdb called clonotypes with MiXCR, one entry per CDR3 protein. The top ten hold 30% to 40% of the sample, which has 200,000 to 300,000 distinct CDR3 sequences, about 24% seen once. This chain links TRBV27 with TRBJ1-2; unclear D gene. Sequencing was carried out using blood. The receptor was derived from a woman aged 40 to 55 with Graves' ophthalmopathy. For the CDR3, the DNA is TGTGCCAGCAGTGCCCTTTGGGTCGACCTGAACTATGGCTACATCTTC. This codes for CASSALWVDLNYGYIF.